The rows below give T cell receptor beta chains drawn from one sample of a study of T cell responses to AZD1222 COVID-19 vaccine. Profiling relied on immunoSEQ multiplex PCR, and the TCRdb table lists in-frame clones only, not all of them. The sample has some 49,000 clones, approximately 90% seen once. The source material was peripheral blood, sampled 28 days after the second AZD1222 dose. Every receptor here comes from an adult who received the AZD1222 COVID-19 vaccine. The CDR3 runs from the conserved cysteine through the conserved F or W. Fields, in order: CDR3 protein, CDR3 DNA, D gene, V gene, J gene, clone size, CDR3 length. A D gene is named only where the DNA matches it firmly. Size tells how often a clone was seen (once, few, many) or the class of an expanded clone, and some rows leave it out.

CDR3aa: CSVGGGLAGETQYF; CDR3nt: TGCAGCGTTGGGGGGGGACTAGCGGGAGAGACCCAGTACTTC; d_gene: TRBD2; v_gene: TRBV29-1; j_gene: TRBJ2-5; abundance: once; len: 14
CDR3aa: CASSFRPTNYGYTF; CDR3nt: TGCGCCAGCAGCTTCCGTCCAACTAACTATGGCTACACCTTC; d_gene: -; v_gene: TRBV5-1; j_gene: TRBJ1-2; abundance: -; len: 14
CDR3aa: CASSEQGNEKLFF; CDR3nt: TGCGCCAGCAGTGAACAGGGGAATGAAAAACTGTTTTTT; d_gene: TRBD1; v_gene: TRBV10-1; j_gene: TRBJ1-4; abundance: -; len: 13
CDR3aa: CASSVGSIDLSGANVLTF; CDR3nt: TGCGCCAGCTCCGTGGGGTCCATTGACCTCTCTGGGGCCAACGTCCTGACTTTC; d_gene: -; v_gene: TRBV4-3; j_gene: TRBJ2-6; abundance: -; len: 18
CDR3aa: CASSSPLPGDTQPQHF; CDR3nt: TGTGCCAGCAGTTCCCCCCTACCAGGGGACACTCAGCCCCAGCATTTT; d_gene: -; v_gene: TRBV28; j_gene: TRBJ1-5; abundance: -; len: 16
CDR3aa: CASSQDPPAGGRDTQYF; CDR3nt: TGTGCCAGCAGCCAAGATCCTCCGGCGGGAGGCCGCGATACGCAGTATTTT; d_gene: TRBD2; v_gene: TRBV3-1/TRBV3-2; j_gene: TRBJ2-3; abundance: -; len: 17
CDR3aa: CATSRGQAAEKLFF; CDR3nt: TGTGCCACCAGCAGGGGTCAGGCGGCGGAAAAACTGTTTTTT; d_gene: -; v_gene: TRBV15; j_gene: TRBJ1-4; abundance: -; len: 14
CDR3aa: CASSTTRDTAAYGYTF; CDR3nt: TGCGCCAGCAGCACGACCCGGGACACGGCGGCCTATGGCTACACCTTC; d_gene: -; v_gene: TRBV5-1; j_gene: TRBJ1-2; abundance: once; len: 16
CDR3aa: CASSQDSRDITEAFF; CDR3nt: TGCGCCAGCAGCCAAGATTCTCGAGATATAACTGAAGCTTTCTTT; d_gene: -; v_gene: TRBV4-1; j_gene: TRBJ1-1; abundance: -; len: 15
CDR3aa: CSVRGAGGPYNEQFF; CDR3nt: TGCAGCGTCCGTGGAGCGGGAGGGCCCTACAATGAGCAGTTCTTC; d_gene: TRBD2; v_gene: TRBV29-1; j_gene: TRBJ2-1; abundance: -; len: 15
CDR3aa: CASSTGLAGVFGANVLTF; CDR3nt: TGTGCCAGTAGTACCGGACTAGCGGGAGTTTTTGGGGCCAACGTCCTGACTTTC; d_gene: TRBD2; v_gene: TRBV19; j_gene: TRBJ2-6; abundance: -; len: 18
CDR3aa: CASRGSFMNTEAFF; CDR3nt: TGTGCCAGCAGGGGCAGTTTCATGAACACTGAAGCTTTCTTT; d_gene: -; v_gene: TRBV2; j_gene: TRBJ1-1; abundance: -; len: 14
CDR3aa: CASSTLTGAFEAFF; CDR3nt: TGTGCCAGCAGTACCCTAACTGGGGCATTTGAAGCTTTCTTT; d_gene: -; v_gene: TRBV28; j_gene: TRBJ1-1; abundance: -; len: 14